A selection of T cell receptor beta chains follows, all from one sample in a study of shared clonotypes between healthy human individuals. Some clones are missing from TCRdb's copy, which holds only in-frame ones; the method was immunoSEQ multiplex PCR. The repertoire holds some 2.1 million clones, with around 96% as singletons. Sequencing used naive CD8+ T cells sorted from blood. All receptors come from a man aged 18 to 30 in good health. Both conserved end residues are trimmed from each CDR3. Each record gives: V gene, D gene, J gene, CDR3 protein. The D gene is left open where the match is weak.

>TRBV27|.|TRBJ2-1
ASSFIVVGGLHNEQF
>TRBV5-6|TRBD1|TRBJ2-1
ASGQGGEQF
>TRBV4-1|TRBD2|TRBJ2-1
ASTTSGLSYNEQF
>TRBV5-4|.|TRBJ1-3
ASSLVGPQGWDTIY
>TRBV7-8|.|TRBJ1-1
ASSLDGRAEAF
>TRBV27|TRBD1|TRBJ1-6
ASNLDRGVNSPLH
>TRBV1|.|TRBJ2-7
TSSQEWPRSSYEQY
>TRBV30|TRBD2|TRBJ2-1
AWSVGLAGVYNEQF
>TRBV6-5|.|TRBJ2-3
ASSYGEGTDTQY
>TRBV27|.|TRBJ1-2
ASSLLPLRRAGNYGYT
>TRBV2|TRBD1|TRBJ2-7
ASSWTGDALYEQY
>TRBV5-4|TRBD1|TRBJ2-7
ASSGGTGLAYEQY
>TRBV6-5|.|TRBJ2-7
ASSHRDSSYEQY
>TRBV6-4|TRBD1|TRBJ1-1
ASTTGAKDTEAF